The rows below give T cell receptor beta chains drawn from one sample of a study of blood T cell repertoires in COVID-19. The assay was immunoSEQ multiplex PCR, and TCRdb's table has in-frame clones only and misses some. The profile shows a few hundred thousand clones, 85% to 90% of them singletons. What was sequenced was peripheral blood. The receptors were gathered from a man aged 45-60 years with acute or convalescent COVID-19. The CDR3 runs from the conserved cysteine through the conserved F or W. Fields, in order: CDR3 protein, D gene, V gene, J gene. A D gene is named only where the DNA matches it firmly.

CASSYLSSPLHF	.	TRBV5-4	TRBJ1-6
CASSNGQGNTIYF	TRBD1	TRBV7-2	TRBJ1-3
CASSFFASTYEQYF	.	TRBV7-9	TRBJ2-7
CASSFGPGTGSDSPLHF	TRBD1	TRBV19	TRBJ1-6
CAISNPVGTGTNYGYTF	TRBD1	TRBV10-3	TRBJ1-2
CASSIGSSGEFF	.	TRBV19	TRBJ2-1
CASSVTGGSDYGYTF	TRBD1	TRBV5-1	TRBJ1-2
CASSMDRGNTEAFF	TRBD1	TRBV18	TRBJ1-1
CASSLVRGAGELFF	TRBD2	TRBV13	TRBJ2-2
CASSLVGVEATEAFF	.	TRBV5-1	TRBJ1-1
CASSIGRTDTQYF	.	TRBV19	TRBJ2-3
CASSLRTGGLEGTQYF	TRBD1	TRBV7-9	TRBJ2-3
CASSFYGQDKETQYF	TRBD1	TRBV7-3	TRBJ2-5
CASSLGQSNSPLHF	TRBD1	TRBV7-9	TRBJ1-6
CAISERTSVAGELFF	.	TRBV10-3	TRBJ2-2
CASSPDTNTEAFF	.	TRBV6-6	TRBJ1-1
CASSLAGATRQGGEQYF	TRBD1	TRBV11-2	TRBJ2-7
CASSRLTGQNEKLFF	.	TRBV6-5	TRBJ1-4
CSAEGTEGTEAFF	TRBD1	TRBV29-1	TRBJ1-1
CASSFRGGFTGNEQFF	TRBD2	TRBV6-5	TRBJ2-1
CASRPGTGVWYGYTF	TRBD1	TRBV6-5	TRBJ1-2
CASTIDTGELFF	.	TRBV12-3/TRBV12-4	TRBJ2-2
CASSLEGQGRYNSPLHF	TRBD1	TRBV7-8	TRBJ1-6
CASSPRQGGRSGNTIYF	TRBD1	TRBV11-2	TRBJ1-3
CASSARQGSYTEAFF	TRBD1	TRBV5-4	TRBJ1-1
CASSRLSSGENEQFF	.	TRBV3-1/TRBV3-2	TRBJ2-1
CASSPRAGVSNEQFF	TRBD2	TRBV18	TRBJ2-1
CASSSLQESYNSPLHF	.	TRBV7-9	TRBJ1-6
CASSPSQGGSFQPGYTF	.	TRBV9	TRBJ1-2
CASSESLGGNTIYF	.	TRBV25-1	TRBJ1-3
CASSVSEDYNSPLHF	.	TRBV9	TRBJ1-6
CASSYSWQGAYGYTF	TRBD1	TRBV6-5	TRBJ1-2
CASSAGVPEQYF	TRBD2	TRBV11-3	TRBJ2-7
CASSPTGGRNIQYF	.	TRBV18	TRBJ2-4
CASSSWGGSTDTQYF	TRBD2	TRBV5-5	TRBJ2-3
CATSDPGLGNTGELFF	TRBD2	TRBV24-1	TRBJ2-2
CASSQQGVSYEQYF	.	TRBV18	TRBJ2-7
CSVDRGITEAFF	TRBD1	TRBV29-1	TRBJ1-1
CASGLSGAGAYEQYF	TRBD2	TRBV12-5	TRBJ2-7
CASSGTVYGYTF	TRBD1	TRBV5-1	TRBJ1-2
CASSPRTGDTGELFF	TRBD1	TRBV18	TRBJ2-2
CASSDGAGRGTEAFF	.	TRBV3-1/TRBV3-2	TRBJ1-1
CASKTFTYEQQYF	.	TRBV6-5	TRBJ2-7
CASRPITQRGGRGAQETQYF	TRBD2	TRBV6-4	TRBJ2-5
CASSLAGRGLYNEQFF	TRBD1	TRBV7-2	TRBJ2-1
CASSERQAEDTEAFF	.	TRBV6-1	TRBJ1-1
CASSGTGLQPQHF	TRBD1	TRBV27	TRBJ1-5